Each of the 17 T cell receptor beta chains below was sequenced from the same sample in a study of shared clonotypes between healthy human individuals. Method: immunoSEQ multiplex PCR; TCRdb's copy keeps in-frame clones and lacks some. The profile shows roughly 1 million clones, 60% to 80% of them singletons. What was sequenced was memory CD4+ T cells sorted from blood. The subset here: CD45RA-negative fraction. These receptors all stem from a man aged 18-30 years in good health.

V is TRBV6-1 and J is TRBJ1-2; 7 nucleotides agree with TRBD1. After removal of 6 bases from V and 1 base from J, the junction contained 5 bases not matched to a gene. Germline CDR1 is MNHNS and CDR2 is SASEGT. The CDR3 is 14 amino acids. CDR3 residues: CASRERQGNYGYTF. CDR3 bases: TGTGCCAGCAGGGAAAGACAGGGTAACTATGGCTACACCTTC.

The chain is built from TRBV2 and TRBJ2-7, with 11 bases matching TRBD2. The CDR3 is 13 residues long. Germline V lookup: CDR1 SNHLY, CDR2 FYNNEI. Trimming cost V 4 bases and J 11 bases; bases outside gene matches: 7. CDR3 in DNA: TGTGCCAGCAGTGTCGGGACTAGCGGCCAGAAGTACTTC. This translates into CASSVGTSGQKYF.

This chain links TRBV6-1 with TRBJ2-2; 10 bases line up with TRBD1. V gave up 7 bases and J gave up 3 bases; unmatched junction bases: 5. This CDR3 region has 15 residues. Germline V gene data show CDR1 as MNHNS and CDR2 as SASEGT. CDR3 in amino acids: CASTTGQGDTGELFF. CDR3 in DNA: TGTGCCAGCACCACCGGACAGGGGGACACCGGGGAGCTGTTTTTT.

The V and J genes are TRBV30 and TRBJ2-3, with TRBD1 matching 7 bases. The length of the CDR3 is 14 residues. J lost 1 base, V lost 6 bases, and 7 bases had no gene match. Germline V gene sequence: CDR1 GTSNPN, CDR2 SVGIG (reference sequence). The CDR3 here is CACYQGTGTDTQYF. The CDR3, as DNA: TGTGCCTGTTACCAGGGGACAGGCACAGATACGCAGTATTTT.

V is TRBV20-1 and J is TRBJ1-3; D is unclear. Trimming stripped 3 bases from V and 4 bases from J, with 4 bases between. This CDR3 contains 11 residues. The V gene's germline CDR1 is DFQATT and CDR2 SNEGSKA (reference sequence). CDR3 loop: CSARIGNTIYF. The CDR3 DNA is TGCAGTGCTAGGATAGGAAACACCATATATTTT.

The DNA for the CDR3 is TGTGCCAGCTCACCAGGGCAGGGCCAACAACAGGAGCAGTACTTC. It is translated as CASSPGQGQQQEQYF. This chain uses TRBV18 with TRBJ2-7, with D perhaps TRBD1 (5 bases). V was clipped by 2 bases and J by 7 bases, with 18 bases between them. The CDR3 contains 15 residues. The germline V gene encodes CDR1 KGHSH and CDR2 LQKENI.

The CDR3 sequence: CASSRAYSRDNEQFF. CDR3 nucleotide sequence: TGTGCCAGCAGTAGGGCCTACTCAAGAGACAATGAGCAGTTCTTC. This sequence joins TRBV6-1 and TRBJ2-1; D remains unclear. The germline CDR1 and CDR2 sequences are MNHNS and SASEGT. CDR3 length equals 15 residues. V lost 5 bases to trimming and J lost 5 bases, with 16 bases between them.

The chain has TRBV27 and TRBJ2-3; D unclear. The V and J ends lost 5 bases and 2 bases respectively, with 2 bases between them. This CDR3 is built from 11 residues. The germline V gene has CDR1 MNHEY and CDR2 SMNVEV (reference sequence). The DNA of the CDR3 is TGTGCCAGCAGTAACACAGATACGCAGTATTTT. It yields the protein CASSNTDTQYF.

V usage is TRBV6-1 and J usage is TRBJ2-5; D might be TRBD1 (6 bases). Per the germline V gene, CDR1 is MNHNS and CDR2 is SASEGT. The CDR3 length is 15 residues. Trimming removed 7 bases from V and 3 bases from J, with 18 bases in between. The DNA of the CDR3 is TGTGCCAGCACCTCGGGACACCGGCCCGAAGAGACCCAGTACTTC. It is translated as CASTSGHRPEETQYF.

This clone was counted only a few times. This chain links TRBV5-1 with TRBJ2-3; 13 bases map to TRBD2. The CDR3 sequence is 17 residues long. Germline loops: CDR1 SGHRS, CDR2 YFSETQ. Unmatched junction bases numbered 10, after V lost 4 bases and J lost 5 bases. The CDR3 loop reads CASSLRTSGSVRDTQYF. The DNA of the CDR3 is TGCGCCAGCAGCCTTAGGACTAGCGGGAGTGTGAGAGATACGCAGTATTTT.

This clone was picked up one time. The chain has TRBV30 and TRBJ2-5; D not certain. CDR1 is GTSNPN and CDR2 is SVGIG in the germline V gene (reference sequence). V was cut by 4 bases and J by 5 bases, with 11 bases left in between. This CDR3 is built from 12 residues. In nucleotides, the CDR3 is TGTGCCTGGAACAAGCTTAGCGAGACCCAGTACTTC. Protein: CAWNKLSETQYF.

The gene calls are TRBV6-1 and TRBJ2-5, with 11 bases lining up with TRBD2. This CDR3 is 14 amino acids long. Germline V gene lookup returns CDR1 MNHNS and CDR2 SASEGT. V shed 9 bases and J 1 base; nucleotides not matched to a gene: 4. The CDR3 here is CASLAGGSQETQYF. For the CDR3, the DNA is TGTGCCAGTCTAGCGGGAGGCAGCCAAGAGACCCAGTACTTC.

The chain links TRBV5-4 to TRBJ2-1; possibly TRBD2 for D (5 bases). CDR1 is SGHNT, CDR2 YYREEE, per germline (reference sequence). Trimming removed 2 bases from V and 3 bases from J, with 12 bases in between. The CDR3 consists of 15 residues. CDR3 loop: CASSFLSGNYNEQFF. DNA for the CDR3: TGTGCCAGCAGCTTTCTAAGCGGTAACTACAATGAGCAGTTCTTC. Complete variable domain (other parts from reference TRBV5-4 and TRBJ2-1): ETGVTQSPTHLIKTRGQQVTLRCSSQSGHNTVSWYQQALGQGPQFIFQYYREEENGRGNFPPRFSGLQFPNYSSELNVNALELDDSALYLCASSFLSGNYNEQFFGPGTRLTVL.

The DNA for the CDR3 is TGCGCCAGCACAGAGCCCGCCGGGGAGCTGTTTTTT. Encoded protein: CASTEPAGELFF. The chain is built from TRBV5-1 and TRBJ2-2; D gene uncertain. Trimming left V 6 bases short and J 6 bases short, with 9 bases between. The germline V gene has CDR1 SGHRS and CDR2 YFSETQ. The CDR3 is 12 residues long.

The chain joins TRBV5-1 to TRBJ1-3; 9 nucleotides align to TRBD1. Germline V CDR1 and CDR2: SGHRS, YFSETQ. The CDR3 length is 16 residues. Trimming cost V 4 bases and J 0 bases; bases outside gene matches: 5. The CDR3 loop reads CASSRGQGSSGNTIYF. The CDR3 DNA reads as TGCGCCAGCAGCCGGGGACAGGGCTCCTCTGGAAACACCATATATTTT. Filled out from reference TRBV5-1 and TRBJ1-3, the complete variable domain reads KAGVTQTPRYLIKTRGQQVTLSCSPISGHRSVSWYQQTPGQGLQFLFEYFSETQRNKGNFPGRFSGRQFSNSRSEMNVSTLELGDSALYLCASSRGQGSSGNTIYFGEGSWLTVV.

The CDR3 spells CASSPSTGGNTEAFF. The DNA of the CDR3 is TGCGCCAGCAGCCCCTCAACCGGTGGGAACACTGAAGCTTTCTTT. The chain joins TRBV5-1 to TRBJ1-1; D call uncertain. This CDR3 is 15 amino acids long. The V end lost 4 bases, the J end lost 1 base, and 14 bases lay between the germline ends. CDR1 is SGHRS and CDR2 is YFSETQ in the germline V gene.

This clone was recorded at least ten times. The rearrangement links TRBV2 to TRBJ1-4; TRBD1 aligns across 7 bases. The CDR3 consists of 13 residues. V lost 6 bases, J lost 7 bases, and 5 bases stayed unmatched. Germline V gene lookup returns CDR1 SNHLY and CDR2 FYNNEI. The CDR3: CASRRQGPEKLFF. CDR3 DNA sequence: TGTGCCAGCAGAAGACAGGGACCTGAAAAACTGTTTTTT.